This TCR beta chain came from a study of blood T cell repertoires in COVID-19. Study overall: COVID-19 samples collected from the United States, Italy and Spain covered acute and convalescent phases.

CDR3 length: 13 residues. Germline loops: CDR1 KGHSY, CDR2 FQNENV. The V end lost 3 bases, the J end lost 4 bases, and 7 bases lay between the germline ends. Method: immunoSEQ multiplex PCR; TCRdb's copy keeps in-frame clones and lacks some. This repertoire shows hundreds of thousands of clones, around nine tenths found once; its top ten account for 2.5% to 4%. The chain employs TRBV16 and TRBJ1-5; no reliable D call. This TCR derives from a woman aged 18 to 35 who had recovered from COVID-19. Sequenced: peripheral blood. The CDR3 is CASSHRGNQPQHF. The CDR3 DNA sequence: TGTGCCAGCAGCCATCGGGGAAATCAGCCCCAGCATTTT.